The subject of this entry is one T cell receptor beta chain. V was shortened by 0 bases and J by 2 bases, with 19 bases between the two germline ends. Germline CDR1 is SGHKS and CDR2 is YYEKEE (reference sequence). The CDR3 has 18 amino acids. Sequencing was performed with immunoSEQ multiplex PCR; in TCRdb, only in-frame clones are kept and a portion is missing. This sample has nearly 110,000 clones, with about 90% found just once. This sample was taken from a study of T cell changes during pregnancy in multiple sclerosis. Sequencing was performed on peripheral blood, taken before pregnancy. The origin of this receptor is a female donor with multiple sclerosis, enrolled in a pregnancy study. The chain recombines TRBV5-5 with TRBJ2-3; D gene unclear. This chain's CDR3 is CASSLESVWASYTDTQYF. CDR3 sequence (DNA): TGTGCCAGCAGCTTGGAATCGGTTTGGGCATCCTACACAGATACGCAGTATTTT.